This T cell receptor beta chain was observed in a study of T cells after posttransplantation cyclophosphamide. Study-wide results and limits: Recipient CMV seropositivity and CMV reactivation strongly tracked TRB clonality. Tissue-infiltrating T cells from skin or gut overlapped little with blood T cells. Donor-recipient repertoire similarity was low at 1-2 months, rising over year one.

The CDR3 contains 14 residues. V shed 6 bases, J shed 3 bases, and the junction held 5 bases outside the gene matches. Germline CDR1 and CDR2: SEHNR and FQNEAQ (reference sequence). Regarding this clone: Its target is not known.

Control samples came 1 year after myeloablative marrow transplants with methotrexate plus calcineurin inhibitor. The data were produced by immunoSEQ multiplex PCR, yet TCRdb's version contains in-frame clones alone and is incomplete. The sample shows about 21,000 clones, 75% to 90% of them seen only once. This TCR derives from a female patient under 45 who received an allogeneic stem cell transplant from an unrelated donor, was CMV-positive, and had acute and chronic GVHD. Some T cells here may be from the graft donor. The sequencing here drew on PBMCs, taken roughly 350 days after allogeneic stem cell transplant with calcineurin inhibitor and methotrexate. The genes are TRBV7-9 and TRBJ2-5; TRBD2 matches at 9 bases. This CDR3 is CASRRAGGEETQYF. In nucleotides, the CDR3 is TGTGCCAGCAGACGTGCGGGAGGGGAAGAGACCCAGTACTTC. The full variable domain, in which reference TRBV7-9 and TRBJ2-5 provide the parts outside the CDR3, is DTGVSQNPRHKITKRGQNVTFRCDPISEHNRLYWYRQTLGQGPEFLTYFQNEAQLEKSRLLSDRFSAERPKGSFSTLEIQRTEQGDSAMYLCASRRAGGEETQYFGPGTRLLVL.